The rows below give T cell receptor beta chains drawn from one sample of a study of regulatory T cells in long-lasting Graves disease. TCRdb redid the calling of the multiplex PCR reads with MiXCR, one entry per CDR3 protein. This sample has some 460,000 distinct CDR3 sequences, with around 15% found just once. These data were also filed under a second study, of T cells in Graves' hyperthyroidism and ophthalmopathy.

The sample consisted of peripheral blood mononuclear cells (PBMCs), taken at new diagnosis, from a patient treated with antithyroid drugs. The receptors stem from a middle-aged man with Graves disease. Each CDR3 is given with its conserved first and last residue. Each record gives: J gene, clone size, V gene, CDR3 length, D gene, CDR3 DNA, CDR3 protein. The D gene is left open where the match is weak. The size field is filled for only some rows; it gives once, few, many or a size class.

TRBJ1-5,NA,TRBV19,18,TRBD1,TGTGCCAGTGGCACCGGTTTTTGGGACAGGGGTGGAAATCAGCCCCAGCATTTT,CASGTGFWDRGGNQPQHF
TRBJ1-5,NA,TRBV10-3,14,NA,TGTGCCATCAGTGACCCGGGACAAAATCAGCCCCAGCATTTT,CAISDPGQNQPQHF
TRBJ2-3,many,TRBV5-8,14,NA,TGTGCCAGCAGCTCACGGAGGGCGGGAGATACGCAGTATTTT,CASSSRRAGDTQYF
TRBJ2-5,many,TRBV12-3/TRBV12-4,13,NA,TGTGCCAGCAGCTTAGCAGGGTCTGAGACCCAGTACTTC,CASSLAGSETQYF
TRBJ1-5,NA,TRBV28,14,TRBD1,TGTGCCAGCAGCCTACAGGGGAGGAATCAGCCCCAGCATTTT,CASSLQGRNQPQHF
TRBJ2-1,many,TRBV24-1,16,TRBD2,TGTGCCACCAGTGATCTCCAGCGGGGGGGCTACAATGAGCAGTTCTTC,CATSDLQRGGYNEQFF
TRBJ2-2,few,TRBV5-1,15,TRBD2,TGCGCCAGCAGCTTGGGAACGACTAGCGTCGGGGAGCTGTTTTTT,CASSLGTTSVGELFF
TRBJ1-4,NA,TRBV6-2/TRBV6-3,16,NA,TGTGCCAGCAGACCTGCGGGGCAAGCAACTAATGAAAAACTGTTTTTT,CASRPAGQATNEKLFF
TRBJ2-2,NA,TRBV18,17,NA,TGTGCCAGCTCACCACGCCCGATCGAAGGACGGTCCGGGGAGCTGTTTTTT,CASSPRPIEGRSGELFF
TRBJ2-1,NA,TRBV3-1,17,NA,TGTGCCAGCAGCCACTTTGGGCGGGGAAGCTCCTACAATGAGCAGTTCTTC,CASSHFGRGSSYNEQFF
TRBJ2-7,many,TRBV7-6,15,TRBD2,TGTGCCAGCAGCTTGTCCACCGGGACTAGCGATGAGCAGTACTTC,CASSLSTGTSDEQYF
TRBJ2-3,many,TRBV5-5,13,NA,TGTGCCAGCAGCTTCACTGGAGCTGGTACGCAGTATTTT,CASSFTGAGTQYF
TRBJ2-4,NA,TRBV28,11,NA,TGTGCCAGCAGGGGAGGTGACATTCAGTACTTC,CASRGGDIQYF
TRBJ1-5,many,TRBV12-3/TRBV12-4,15,TRBD1,TGTGCCAGCAGTTCGGGACAGGGTGGCAATCAGCCCCAGCATTTT,CASSSGQGGNQPQHF
TRBJ2-7,NA,TRBV27,13,NA,TGTGCCAGCAGTTTATCGTCTGCCAACGAGCAGTACTTC,CASSLSSANEQYF
TRBJ2-1,few,TRBV30,13,NA,TGTGCCTGGAGTGTAACAGGGATCGATGAGCAGTTCTTC,CAWSVTGIDEQFF
TRBJ1-3,NA,TRBV12-3/TRBV12-4,13,NA,TGTGCCACAGGGGCAGGGCATATGAACACCATATATTTT,CATGAGHMNTIYF
TRBJ2-5,few,TRBV29-1,12,NA,TGCAGCGTGACAGGTGCGCAAGAGACCCAGTACTTC,CSVTGAQETQYF
TRBJ2-7,many,TRBV14,14,TRBD1,TGTGCCAGCAGCCAAATGGGACAGGCCTACGAGCAGTACTTC,CASSQMGQAYEQYF
TRBJ2-7,NA,TRBV18,16,NA,TGTGCCAGCTCACCTGGAACTCGGGACAACTCCTACGAGCAGTACTTC,CASSPGTRDNSYEQYF
TRBJ2-7,NA,TRBV19,14,TRBD2,TGTGCCAGTAGCCCCAGCGGGATGGTCTACGAGCAGTACTTC,CASSPSGMVYEQYF
TRBJ1-2,NA,TRBV2,14,TRBD1,TGTGCCAGCAAATGGACAGGAAACAAGGTGGGCTACACCTTC,CASKWTGNKVGYTF
TRBJ1-5,many,TRBV28,16,TRBD1,TGTGCCAGCAGTCCGGACAGGGGGCAAGGGAATCAGCCCCAGCATTTT,CASSPDRGQGNQPQHF
TRBJ2-3,few,TRBV7-8,15,TRBD1,TGTGCCAGCAGCCCCTTGACAGGGGTCACAGATACGCAGTATTTT,CASSPLTGVTDTQYF
TRBJ2-5,many,TRBV20-1,15,TRBD2,TGCAGTGCTAGAGAGGCGGGAGGGCCGGGGGAGACCCAGTACTTC,CSAREAGGPGETQYF
TRBJ2-1,many,TRBV15,16,TRBD2,TGTGCCACCAGCAGAGTGCGGAATAGCGGGAGAAGTGAGCAGTTCTTC,CATSRVRNSGRSEQFF
TRBJ2-2,few,TRBV6-2/TRBV6-3,13,NA,TGTGCCAGCAGTTACAAGGACACCGGGGAGCTGTTTTTT,CASSYKDTGELFF
TRBJ1-5,NA,TRBV5-1,15,TRBD1,TGCGCCAGCAGCCTGACAGGGGTTAGCAATCAGCCCCAGCATTTT,CASSLTGVSNQPQHF
TRBJ2-3,many,TRBV5-1,14,NA,TGCGCCAGCGGCCGAGGACTGGCCACAGATACGCAGTATTTT,CASGRGLATDTQYF
TRBJ2-5,few,TRBV29-1,10,NA,TGCAGCGTTTATGGGGAGACCCAGTACTTC,CSVYGETQYF
TRBJ1-2,many,TRBV12-3/TRBV12-4,15,NA,TGTGCCAGCAGTTCTCACCAATCTCCCTCCTATGGCTACACCTTC,CASSSHQSPSYGYTF
TRBJ2-7,NA,TRBV9,13,NA,TGTGCCAGCAGCTCGCCCCCCACCTACGAGCAGTACTTC,CASSSPPTYEQYF
TRBJ2-3,NA,TRBV6-1,14,NA,TGTGCCAGCAGTGATGGACACTACACAGATACGCAGTATTTT,CASSDGHYTDTQYF
TRBJ2-2,many,TRBV29-1,15,NA,TGCAGCGTTGAAAGGGGGGCGGAAGACACCGGGGAGCTGTTTTTT,CSVERGAEDTGELFF
TRBJ2-1,NA,TRBV20-1,15,NA,TGCAGTGCTAGAGATGCAGTAACGTCCCTCCATGAGCAGTTCTTC,CSARDAVTSLHEQFF
TRBJ2-1,many,TRBV27,19,NA,TGTGCCAGCAGTGTAAACCCTCCTGGGGTAGCGAGAGGAGGGGGTGAGCAGTTCTTC,CASSVNPPGVARGGGEQFF
TRBJ2-3,NA,TRBV11-3,16,TRBD2,TGTGCCAGCAGCCCCGTCGTTGGGCGGGAGGGAGATACGCAGTATTTT,CASSPVVGREGDTQYF